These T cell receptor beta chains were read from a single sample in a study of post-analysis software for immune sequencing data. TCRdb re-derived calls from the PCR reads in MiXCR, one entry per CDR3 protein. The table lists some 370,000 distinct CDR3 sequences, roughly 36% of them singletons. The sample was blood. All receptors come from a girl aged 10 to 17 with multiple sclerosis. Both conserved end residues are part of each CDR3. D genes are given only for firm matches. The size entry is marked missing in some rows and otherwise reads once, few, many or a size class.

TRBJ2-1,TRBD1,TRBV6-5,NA,TGTGCCAGCAGTTATGTTGCCGGGACAGGGGGCAATGAGCAGTTCTTC,CASSYVAGTGGNEQFF
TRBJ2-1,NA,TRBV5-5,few,TGTGCCAGCACCCCTACAGTGAGCTCCTACAATGAGCAGTTCTTC,CASTPTVSSYNEQFF
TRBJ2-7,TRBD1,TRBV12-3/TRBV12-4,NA,TGTGCCAGCAGTTTAGAAGGGACAGGGGGCGCGGGGCAGTACTTC,CASSLEGTGGAGQYF
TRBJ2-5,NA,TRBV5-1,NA,TGCGCCAGCAGCTTGGAGGGCTTCGAGACCCAGTACTTC,CASSLEGFETQYF
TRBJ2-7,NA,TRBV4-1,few,TGCGCCAGCAGCACAACAGGTTCCTACGAGCAGTACTTC,CASSTTGSYEQYF
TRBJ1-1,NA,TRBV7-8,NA,TGTGCCAGCAGCTTAGCCCCAAGTCGAGCTTTCTTT,CASSLAPSRAFF
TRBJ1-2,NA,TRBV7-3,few,TGTGCCAGCAGCTTCGGTCCCGGGGGGGGCTATGGCTACACCTTC,CASSFGPGGGYGYTF
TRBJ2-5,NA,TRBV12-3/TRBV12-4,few,TGTGCCAGCAGTTCGGGACAAACGAGGGAGACCCAGTACTTC,CASSSGQTRETQYF
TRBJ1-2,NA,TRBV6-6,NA,TGTGCCAGCCGGGGGGGGGCCTATGGCTACACCTTC,CASRGGAYGYTF
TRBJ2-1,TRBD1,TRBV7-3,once,TGTGCCAGCAGCTTAACCTCAGGGGGCGCTTGGAATGAGCAGTTCTTC,CASSLTSGGAWNEQFF
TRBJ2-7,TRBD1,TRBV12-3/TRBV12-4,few,TGTGCCAGCAGTCCCTCCGACAGGGGGACCTACGAGCAGTACTTC,CASSPSDRGTYEQYF
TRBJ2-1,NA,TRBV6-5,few,TGTGCCAGCAGTTACACGGATTCTAGCTCCTACAATGAGCAGTTCTTC,CASSYTDSSSYNEQFF
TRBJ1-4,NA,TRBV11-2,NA,TGTGCCAGCAGCTTAGATGGGACGGCCCGGTTTTTT,CASSLDGTARFF
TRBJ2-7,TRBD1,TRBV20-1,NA,TGCAGTGCTAGAGATCCTCGGACAGGGGTCGTCCACGAGCAGTACTTC,CSARDPRTGVVHEQYF
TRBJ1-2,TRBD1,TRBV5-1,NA,TGCGCCAGCTATTCCGGGACAGGGGGCGAAAGGGTTTTTGGCTACACCTTC,CASYSGTGGERVFGYTF
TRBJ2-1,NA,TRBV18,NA,TGTGCCAGCTCACCACAGACGGGGGGCCGCTACAATGAGCAGTTCTTC,CASSPQTGGRYNEQFF
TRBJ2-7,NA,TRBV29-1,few,TGCAGCGTTGCGACAACCTCCTACGAGCAGTACTTC,CSVATTSYEQYF
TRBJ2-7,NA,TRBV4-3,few,TGCGCCAGCAGCCTAGGGACCCTAGAGGGATACGAGCAGTACTTC,CASSLGTLEGYEQYF
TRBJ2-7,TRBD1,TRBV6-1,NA,TGTGCCAGCAGTGAAGCCCGTCCCTGGACAGGAAATTACGAGCAGTACTTC,CASSEARPWTGNYEQYF
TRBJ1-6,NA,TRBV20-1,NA,TGCAGTGCTGGGGAGCAGGGATCCCATAATTCACCCCTCCACTTT,CSAGEQGSHNSPLHF
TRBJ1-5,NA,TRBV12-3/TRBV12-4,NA,TGTGCCAGCAGCTGGGGGTGGTCGGGCAATCAGCCCCAGCATTTT,CASSWGWSGNQPQHF
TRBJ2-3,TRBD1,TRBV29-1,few,TGCAGCGTTACGGGACAGGAATCCACAGATACGCAGTATTTT,CSVTGQESTDTQYF
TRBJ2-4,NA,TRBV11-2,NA,TGTGCCAGCAGCTTTCTGGTTGGGCCAACGTACTTC,CASSFLVGPTYF
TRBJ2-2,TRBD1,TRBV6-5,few,TGTGCCAGCAGTTCCGATTTGAAGGGGGCCGCCGGGGAGCTGTTTTTT,CASSSDLKGAAGELFF